These 19 T cell receptor beta chains were all obtained from the same sample, sequenced in a study of blood T cells in healthy people across ages. The second PCR ran about 6 to 11 cycles with a sample-barcoded 5' primer and J-beta primers. TCRdb ran MiXCR on the 5' RACE reads and lists one entry per CDR3 protein. The data show 890,000 or so distinct CDR3 sequences, with around 62% seen just once and 25% to 35% held by the top ten. The sample taken for sequencing was blood. These receptors came from a man younger than 45 in good health.

The chain is built from TRBV9 and TRBJ2-7; possibly TRBD1 or TRBD2 for D (6 bases each). Per germline, CDR1 SGDLS and CDR2 YYNGEE. The CDR3 has 14 residues. V lost 0 bases, J lost 7 bases, and 14 bases lay in between. In nucleotides, the CDR3 is TGTGCCAGCAGCGTAGGGACAGCGGGCTCTGAGCAGTACTTC. This gives the protein CASSVGTAGSEQYF.

The rearrangement uses TRBV12-3 or TRBV12-4 and TRBJ2-5; D is unclear. The CDR3 spans 12 residues. V lost 3 bases and J lost 4, with 6 bases in between. The CDR3 region has the DNA TGTGCCAGCAGTTTCGGTGCAGAGACCCAGTACTTC. This translates into CASSFGAETQYF.

This clonotype was counted once. The gene calls are TRBV6-2 or TRBV6-3 and TRBJ1-2, with 7 positions matching TRBD1. The V segment lost 7 bases and the J segment 0 bases; nucleotides outside the gene matches: 5. CDR3 length equals 14 residues. The germline V gene encodes CDR1 MNHEY and CDR2 SVGEGT. The CDR3 loop reads CASKGTDTNYGYTF. Written as DNA, the CDR3 is TGTGCCAGCAAGGGGACAGACACTAACTATGGCTACACCTTC.

This clonotype appeared once. This sequence joins TRBV6-5 and TRBJ2-1; 7 bases are a match to TRBD1. CDR3 length equals 15 residues. In germline, CDR1 is MNHEY, CDR2 SVGAGI. V shed 6 bases, J shed 4 bases, and the junction held 9 bases outside the gene matches. CDR3 in amino acids: CASSQGDRNYNEQFF. CDR3 bases: TGTGCCAGCAGCCAAGGGGACAGAAATTACAATGAGCAGTTCTTC.

The CDR3 loop is CASRRQENDEQYF. DNA for the CDR3: TGTGCCAGCAGAAGACAGGAAAACGACGAGCAGTACTTC. The V gene is TRBV6-2 or TRBV6-3, the J gene TRBJ2-7; the D gene is possibly TRBD1 (6 bases). Germline CDR1 reads MNHEY; CDR2 reads SVGEGT. This CDR3 is 13 amino acids long. V was clipped by 6 bases and J by 5 bases, with 14 bases between them.

The rearrangement uses TRBV15 and TRBJ2-1; no clear D gene. The CDR3 consists of 12 residues. Trimming took 3 bases from V and 8 from J, leaving 8 bases between them. The germline gives CDR1 LNHNV, CDR2 YYDKDF (reference sequence). As DNA, the CDR3 is TGTGCCACCAGCAGCCGAATCGATGAGCAGTTCTTC. Its translation is CATSSRIDEQFF.

V and J are TRBV6-2 or TRBV6-3 and TRBJ2-1; 10 bases fit TRBD2. Germline V CDR1 and CDR2: MNHEY, SVGEGT. The CDR3 runs to 14 residues. J was trimmed by 9 bases and V by 8 bases; bases with no gene match: 10. The CDR3, as DNA: TGTGCCAGCTTACGGACTAGCGGATTGACTGAGCAGTTCTTC. The encoded protein is CASLRTSGLTEQFF.

This rearrangement joins TRBV25-1 to TRBJ2-5; D possibly corresponds to TRBD2 (6 bases). The CDR3 contains 14 residues. Trimming cost V 2 bases and J 1 base, with 8 bases left between them. Germline CDR1 is MGHDK and CDR2 is SYGVNS. CDR3 DNA sequence: TGTGCCAGCAGTGAACTTAGCGGCCAAGAGACCCAGTACTTC. As protein: CASSELSGQETQYF.

The rearrangement links TRBV29-1 to TRBJ2-5, with 8 bases identical to TRBD2. Trimming took 4 bases from V and 2 from J; bases not matched to a gene: 3. The CDR3 consists of 13 residues. CDR1 and CDR2 (germline): SQVTM, ANQGSEA. The CDR3 sequence is CSVGGGIQETQYF. The CDR3 coding sequence is TGCAGCGTTGGCGGGGGGATACAAGAGACCCAGTACTTC. Together with reference TRBV29-1 and TRBJ2-5, the CDR3 gives the full variable domain: SAVISQKPSRDICQRGTSLTIQCQVDSQVTMMFWYRQQPGQSLTLIATANQGSEATYESGFVIDKFPISRPNLTFSTLTVSNMSPEDSSIYLCSVGGGIQETQYFGPGTRLLVL.

The sample holds one count of this clonotype. The CDR3 region has the DNA TGTGCCAGCGAGTGGCAGATGAACACTGAAGCTTTCTTT. Amino acid sequence: CASEWQMNTEAFF. The rearrangement joins TRBV6-1 to TRBJ1-1; no firm D call. The length of the CDR3 is 13 residues. The V end lost 8 bases, the J end lost 0 bases, and 10 bases lay between the germline ends. Germline V CDR1 and CDR2: MNHNS, SASEGT.

There are many counts of this clonotype. The chain joins TRBV20-1 to TRBJ2-5; D perhaps matches TRBD2 (5 bases). The germline V gene encodes CDR1 DFQATT and CDR2 SNEGSKA (reference sequence). Trimming shortened V by 3 bases and J by 2 bases, and 16 bases separated the two germline ends. This CDR3 is 15 amino acids long. CDR3 loop: CSASLSPGMQETQYF. The CDR3 nucleotides are TGCAGTGCTAGTCTAAGCCCGGGGATGCAAGAGACCCAGTACTTC.

V gene TRBV20-1 combines with J gene TRBJ1-2; D is possibly TRBD1 (6 bases). Germline values: CDR1 DFQATT, CDR2 SNEGSKA (reference sequence). Between the trimmed V and J ends, which lost 3 bases and 4 bases, there was a span of 18 bases. The CDR3 covers 15 residues. This CDR3 is CSASDSSQGPYGYTF. The DNA for the CDR3 is TGCAGTGCTAGCGACAGTTCTCAGGGGCCCTATGGCTACACCTTC.

As regards this clonotype: A read error may explain this, as a much larger clone is one base away. V gene TRBV6-5 combines with J gene TRBJ2-4, with D possibly being TRBD2 (6 bases). The J call may be wrong; the DNA end is better matched by TRBJ2-5. Germline CDR1 MNHEY, CDR2 SVGAGI. There are 14 residues in the CDR3. CDR3 in amino acids: CASSDNGGMETQYF. The CDR3 DNA reads TGTGCCAGCAGTGATAATGGGGGGATGGAGACCCAGTACTTC.

This chain links TRBV28 with TRBJ2-7; D may be TRBD1 or TRBD2 (6 bases each). V was cut by 7 bases and J by 3 bases, with 16 bases left in between. Germline CDR1 is MDHEN and CDR2 is SYDVKM. This CDR3 is 14 amino acids long. The CDR3 protein is CASNWFGGGYEQYF. The CDR3 bases are TGTGCCAGCAATTGGTTCGGGGGCGGCTACGAGCAGTACTTC.

The CDR3 DNA follows: TGTGCCAGCAGTTTATCGTCAGAAACCTACGAGCAGTACTTC. Amino acid sequence: CASSLSSETYEQYF. The chain links TRBV28 to TRBJ2-7; D remains ambiguous. The CDR3 sequence is 14 residues long. The germline V and J ends were trimmed by 1 base and 2 bases, with 9 bases remaining between them. Germline V lookup: CDR1 MDHEN, CDR2 SYDVKM.

This chain joins TRBV12-3 or TRBV12-4 and TRBJ1-2; 8 bases align to TRBD1. There are 17 residues in the CDR3. V trimming: 1 base; J trimming: 5 bases; junction bases outside the gene matches: 12. CDR3 nucleotides: TGTGCCAGCAGTTTAGGGACAGGGCCGGCCTCCCCTTATGGCTACACCTTC. Encoded protein: CASSLGTGPASPYGYTF.

The V gene is TRBV6-5, the J gene TRBJ2-3; weak D call: TRBD2 (7 bases). Trimming shortened V by 0 bases and J by 2 bases, and 18 bases separated the two germline ends. The CDR3 contains 18 residues. CDR1 and CDR2 from the germline V gene are MNHEY and SVGAGI. The CDR3 region is CASSYSQGAGTHTDTQYF. In DNA, the CDR3 is TGTGCCAGCAGTTACTCGCAGGGAGCGGGGACACACACAGATACGCAGTATTTT.

This sequence joins TRBV10-3 and TRBJ2-7, with D tentatively TRBD1 or TRBD2 (5 bases each). V was cut by 2 bases and J by 2 bases, with 10 bases left in between. From germline, CDR1 is ENHRY and CDR2 SYGVKD. CDR3 length equals 14 residues. The CDR3 region is CAISEGDRAYEQYF. In nucleotides, the CDR3 is TGTGCCATCAGTGAGGGGGACCGAGCCTACGAGCAGTACTTC.

The chain combines TRBV7-9 with TRBJ2-7; D is possibly TRBD1 or TRBD2 (5 bases each). The CDR3 totals 14 residues. V lost 4 bases and J 3 bases, leaving 13 bases between the germline ends. Per germline, CDR1 SEHNR and CDR2 FQNEAQ (reference sequence). The chain's CDR3 is CASSSGRELYEQYF. The CDR3 region has the DNA TGTGCCAGCAGCTCGGGACGGGAACTCTACGAGCAGTACTTC. Supplemented by reference TRBV7-9 and TRBJ2-7, the full variable domain reads DTGVSQNPRHKITKRGQNVTFRCDPISEHNRLYWYRQTLGQGPEFLTYFQNEAQLEKSRLLSDRFSAERPKGSFSTLEIQRTEQGDSAMYLCASSSGRELYEQYFGPGTRLTVT.